A selection of T cell receptor beta chains follows, all from one sample in a study of control samples from healthy donors and cancer patients. The table came from immunoSEQ multiplex PCR; TCRdb's copy has only in-frame clones and leaves some out. The data hold about 130,000 clones, with about 90% observed a single time. Sequenced sample: blood. All receptors come from a woman between 50 and 59 years old in good health. Each CDR3 is given with its conserved first and last residue. The D gene is left open where the match is weak. Only some rows state a clone size, as once, few, many or a class for expanded clones.

D gene: TRBD1
V gene: TRBV2
J gene: TRBJ2-1
clone size: NA
CDR3 protein: CASSESSVWTGKNEQFF
CDR3 DNA: TGTGCCAGCAGTGAATCATCGGTATGGACAGGGAAAAATGAGCAGTTCTTC

D gene: NA
V gene: TRBV5-3
J gene: TRBJ1-6
clone size: NA
CDR3 protein: CAKLYEGYNSPLHF
CDR3 DNA: TGTGCCAAACTATACGAAGGGTATAATTCACCCCTCCACTTT

D gene: NA
V gene: TRBV14
J gene: TRBJ2-3
clone size: once
CDR3 protein: CASSHSSSTDTQYF
CDR3 DNA: TGTGCCAGCAGCCATTCCTCTAGCACAGATACGCAGTATTTT

D gene: NA
V gene: TRBV18
J gene: TRBJ2-5
clone size: once
CDR3 protein: CASSLPGLQETQYF
CDR3 DNA: TGTGCCAGCTCACTACCAGGGCTCCAAGAGACCCAGTACTTC

D gene: TRBD2
V gene: TRBV6-4
J gene: TRBJ2-7
clone size: NA
CDR3 protein: CASSDRLAGVMYF
CDR3 DNA: TGTGCCAGCAGTGATAGGCTAGCGGGAGTGATGTACTTC

D gene: NA
V gene: TRBV27
J gene: TRBJ1-1
clone size: NA
CDR3 protein: CASSLMASVEAFF
CDR3 DNA: TGTGCCAGCAGTTTAATGGCGTCAGTCGAAGCTTTCTTT

D gene: NA
V gene: TRBV19
J gene: TRBJ1-2
clone size: NA
CDR3 protein: CASSLLGVGQTTNYGYTF
CDR3 DNA: TGTGCCAGTAGCCTCCTGGGTGTCGGACAAACTACTAACTATGGCTACACCTTC

D gene: TRBD2
V gene: TRBV20-1
J gene: TRBJ2-7
clone size: once
CDR3 protein: CSASLTSGSYEQYF
CDR3 DNA: TGCAGTGCTAGTCTCACTAGCGGCTCCTACGAGCAGTACTTC

D gene: NA
V gene: TRBV5-4
J gene: TRBJ1-2
clone size: NA
CDR3 protein: CASSFRTRYGYTF
CDR3 DNA: TGTGCCAGCAGCTTCCGGACACGATATGGCTACACCTTC

D gene: TRBD2
V gene: TRBV27
J gene: TRBJ2-1
clone size: NA
CDR3 protein: CASSLTRFGGGSSYNEQFF
CDR3 DNA: TGTGCCAGCAGTTTAACCCGATTTGGGGGGGGGAGCTCCTACAATGAGCAGTTCTTC

D gene: NA
V gene: TRBV6-5
J gene: TRBJ2-7
clone size: NA
CDR3 protein: CAIQPKGEGSYEQYF
CDR3 DNA: TGTGCCATCCAACCCAAGGGTGAGGGGTCCTACGAGCAGTACTTC

D gene: NA
V gene: TRBV5-1
J gene: TRBJ2-2
clone size: once
CDR3 protein: CASSPLETGELFF
CDR3 DNA: TGCGCCAGCAGCCCCCTTGAGACCGGGGAGCTGTTTTTT

D gene: TRBD1
V gene: TRBV27
J gene: TRBJ1-1
clone size: NA
CDR3 protein: CASSPWDRSGTEAFF
CDR3 DNA: TGTGCCAGCAGTCCCTGGGACAGGAGTGGCACTGAAGCTTTCTTT

D gene: NA
V gene: TRBV28
J gene: TRBJ1-5
clone size: NA
CDR3 protein: CASSLSGLNQPQHF
CDR3 DNA: TGTGCCAGCAGTTTATCAGGGCTCAATCAGCCCCAGCATTTT

D gene: TRBD1
V gene: TRBV2
J gene: TRBJ1-6
clone size: once
CDR3 protein: CANQDRANSPLHF
CDR3 DNA: TGTGCCAACCAAGACAGGGCAAATTCACCCCTCCACTTT

D gene: TRBD1
V gene: TRBV12-5
J gene: TRBJ1-2
clone size: NA
CDR3 protein: CASVTTRGTVYYGYTF
CDR3 DNA: TGTGCTAGTGTTACGACTAGGGGGACAGTCTACTATGGCTACACCTTC

D gene: NA
V gene: TRBV5-1
J gene: TRBJ2-7
clone size: once
CDR3 protein: CASSLEFGGYEQYF
CDR3 DNA: TGCGCCAGCAGCTTGGAATTTGGGGGTTACGAGCAGTACTTC

D gene: NA
V gene: TRBV4-2
J gene: TRBJ1-2
clone size: NA
CDR3 protein: CASSQTNYGYTF
CDR3 DNA: TGTGCCAGCAGCCAGACCAACTATGGCTACACCTTC

D gene: TRBD1
V gene: TRBV19
J gene: TRBJ2-7
clone size: NA
CDR3 protein: CASSIGQGVYEQYF
CDR3 DNA: TGTGCCAGTAGTATTGGACAGGGGGTGTACGAGCAGTACTTC

D gene: NA
V gene: TRBV20-1
J gene: TRBJ1-2
clone size: NA
CDR3 protein: CSASGVANYGYTF
CDR3 DNA: TGCAGTGCTAGTGGGGTAGCGAACTATGGCTACACCTTC

D gene: TRBD1
V gene: TRBV3-1/TRBV3-2
J gene: TRBJ1-6
clone size: NA
CDR3 protein: CASSHSITTGLNSPLHF
CDR3 DNA: TGTGCCAGCAGCCACTCCATAACGACAGGGTTAAATTCACCCCTCCACTTT